The 22 T cell receptor beta chains reported below all come from one sample, sequenced in a study of beta chain features in type 1 diabetes. cDNA synthesis used the whole RNA isolate, giving expressed TCRB sequences. Profiling relied on immunoSEQ multiplex PCR, and the TCRdb table lists in-frame clones only, not all of them. In the table there are almost 350,000 clones, 7.5% to 9% of which are singletons. Specimen: central memory CD4+ T cells from blood. These receptors were obtained from a woman aged 18 to 35 in good health.

CDR3 residues: CASSEGNPIYGYTF. As DNA, the CDR3 is TGTGCCAGCAGTGAAGGTAATCCGATCTATGGCTACACCTTC. The chain recombines TRBV6-1 with TRBJ1-2; D call uncertain. The CDR3 is 14 amino acids. The germline V and J ends were trimmed by 1 base and 4 bases, with 10 bases remaining between them. Per the germline V gene, CDR1 is MNHNS and CDR2 is SASEGT.

The rearrangement joins TRBV5-4 to TRBJ2-7; 12 bases are shared with TRBD1. CDR3 length equals 15 residues. Germline V gene data show CDR1 as SGHNT and CDR2 as YYREEE (reference sequence). Trimming at V came to 3 bases and at J to 2 bases, leaving 3 bases not matched to a gene. The CDR3 here is CASSSGTGGPYEQYF. CDR3 DNA: TGTGCCAGCAGCTCGGGGACAGGGGGCCCCTACGAGCAGTACTTC. Full variable domain (rest looked up from reference TRBV5-4 and TRBJ2-7): ETGVTQSPTHLIKTRGQQVTLRCSSQSGHNTVSWYQQALGQGPQFIFQYYREEENGRGNFPPRFSGLQFPNYSSELNVNALELDDSALYLCASSSGTGGPYEQYFGPGTRLTVT.

The rearrangement joins TRBV7-9 to TRBJ1-1, with a weak D call TRBD1 (6 bases). Germline V gives CDR1 SEHNR, CDR2 FQNEAQ (reference sequence). The V end lost 4 bases, the J end lost 3 bases, and 12 bases lay between the germline ends. The CDR3 contains 14 residues. The CDR3 region is CASSYNQGHTEAFF. As DNA, the CDR3 is TGTGCCAGCAGCTATAATCAGGGGCACACTGAAGCTTTCTTT.

This clone was found a few times. The chain couples TRBV5-6 to TRBJ2-4, with 12 nucleotides matching TRBD2. Germline V gene sequence: CDR1 SGHDT, CDR2 YYEEEE. This CDR3 is built from 16 residues. V dropped 4 bases and J dropped 7; count of bases not matched to a gene: 9. As DNA, the CDR3 is TGTGCCAGCAGCCTACGATCCGGGACTAGCGGGAACATTCAGTACTTC. Translated, it gives CASSLRSGTSGNIQYF.

In this sample, this clone turned up once. V usage is TRBV19 and J usage is TRBJ2-7; either TRBD1 or TRBD2 may fit D (5 bases each). The CDR3 length is 14 residues. V lost 4 bases and J 4 bases, leaving 14 bases between the germline ends. The germline V gene has CDR1 LNHDA and CDR2 SQIVND (reference sequence). The DNA for the CDR3 is TGTGCCAGTAGTACCGTTCAGGGACCTTACGAGCAGTACTTC. Its protein is CASSTVQGPYEQYF. Combining the CDR3 with reference TRBV19 and TRBJ2-7 gives the whole variable domain DGGITQSPKYLFRKEGQNVTLSCEQNLNHDAMYWYRQDPGQGLRLIYYSQIVNDFQKGDIAEGYSVSREKKESFPLTVTSAQKNPTAFYLCASSTVQGPYEQYFGPGTRLTVT.

The table lists this clone with a few counts. V gene TRBV2 combines with J gene TRBJ1-4; D remains ambiguous. Germline V gives CDR1 SNHLY, CDR2 FYNNEI. V was cut by 3 bases and J by 4 bases, with 3 bases left in between. The CDR3 runs 12 residues. For the CDR3, the DNA is TGTGCCAGCAGTGACGGTAATGAAAAACTGTTTTTT. Encoded protein: CASSDGNEKLFF.

CDR3 bases: TGTGCCAGCAGCGGAACGCAAGAGACCCAGTACTTC. Residues: CASSGTQETQYF. The chain uses TRBV2 and TRBJ2-5; D gene unclear. Deletions cut 6 bases from V and 2 bases from J, with 7 bases between. The germline V gene encodes CDR1 SNHLY and CDR2 FYNNEI. This CDR3 region has 12 residues.

The chain links TRBV7-2 to TRBJ1-4; D remains ambiguous. V gave up 1 base and J gave up 10 bases, with 13 bases separating them. The CDR3 extends over 14 amino acids. Germline V gene data show CDR1 as SGHTA and CDR2 as FQGNSA. The CDR3 loop is CASSLERQTRKLFF. CDR3 coding DNA: TGTGCCAGCAGCTTAGAAAGACAAACGAGAAAACTGTTTTTT.

CDR3: CASSHLGETQYF. CDR3 bases: TGTGCCAGCAGTCACCTGGGGGAGACCCAGTACTTC. The chain links TRBV6-5 to TRBJ2-5; D gene ambiguous. V shed 5 bases and J shed 5 bases, with 9 bases lying between them. The V gene's germline CDR1 is MNHEY and CDR2 SVGAGI. This CDR3 spans 12 amino acids.

This clone showed up just a few times. J is TRBJ1-2 and V is TRBV28; 9 nucleotides match TRBD1. The CDR3 extends over 13 amino acids. Germline V gene data show CDR1 as MDHEN and CDR2 as SYDVKM. V was pared by 7 bases and J by 7 bases, with 7 bases of the junction left unmatched. The CDR3 coding sequence is TGTGCCAGCACGCGGGACAGGGTTCGTGGCTACACCTTC. It translates to CASTRDRVRGYTF.

The J gene is TRBJ1-5, the V gene TRBV11-2; D is perhaps TRBD1 (5 bases). The CDR3 is made up of 17 amino acids. The germline V and J ends were trimmed by 2 bases and 2 bases, with 16 bases remaining between them. CDR1 is SGHAT, CDR2 FQNNGV, per germline. CDR3 region: CASSLFGGSLGNQPQHF. The CDR3 region has the DNA TGTGCCAGCAGCTTATTTGGGGGAAGTTTGGGCAATCAGCCCCAGCATTTT.

The chain combines TRBV5-6 with TRBJ2-1; D remains unclear. From germline, CDR1 is SGHDT and CDR2 YYEEEE. V lost 5 bases and J lost 0, with 18 bases in between. This CDR3 has 17 residues. CDR3 in DNA: TGTGCCAGCAGACGCGAGCGTTGGCGGAGCTCCTACAATGAGCAGTTCTTC. Its protein product is CASRRERWRSSYNEQFF.

In its sample, this clone was seen a few times. V is TRBV7-2 and J is TRBJ2-2; D is unclear. CDR3 length: 14 amino acids. Trimming left V 3 bases short and J 1 base short, with 6 bases between. Germline-derived CDR1 and CDR2 are SGHTA and FQGNSA. CDR3 sequence (DNA): TGTGCCAGCAGCTTCACAGAGAACACCGGGGAGCTGTTTTTT. Residues: CASSFTENTGELFF.

This clone was found a few times. V gene TRBV7-9 combines with J gene TRBJ1-2, with 7 bases lining up with TRBD1. V gave up 6 bases and J gave up 8 bases; unmatched junction bases: 9. This CDR3 contains 13 residues. Germline CDR1 is SEHNR and CDR2 is FQNEAQ (reference sequence). CDR3 sequence (DNA): TGTGCCAGCAGGCGGACAGGCCTTCAGGGCTACACCTTC. Amino acid sequence: CASRRTGLQGYTF.

This clone was detected only a few times. The chain employs TRBV28 and TRBJ2-7, with TRBD1 matching 9 bases. After removal of 6 bases from V and 0 bases from J, the junction contained 9 bases not matched to a gene. The CDR3 is 16 residues long. Looked up from germline, CDR1 is MDHEN and CDR2 is SYDVKM. CDR3 coding DNA: TGTGCCAGCAGGGGACAGGGTCTCCCCATCTCCTACGAGCAGTACTTC. The encoded protein is CASRGQGLPISYEQYF.

The chain has TRBV7-9 and TRBJ2-7; either TRBD1 or TRBD2 may supply D (6 bases each). Trimming stripped 1 base from V and 4 bases from J, with 11 bases between. Germline loops: CDR1 SEHNR, CDR2 FQNEAQ (reference sequence). CDR3 length: 14 residues. The CDR3 protein is CASSLEGGPYEQYF. CDR3 nucleotide sequence: TGTGCCAGCAGCTTAGAGGGGGGACCTTACGAGCAGTACTTC.

The chain uses TRBV7-2 and TRBJ2-1; 8 positions match TRBD2. The CDR3 runs to 18 residues. V lost 1 base, J lost 9 bases, and 17 bases stayed unmatched. Germline V CDR1 and CDR2: SGHTA, FQGNSA. The CDR3 bases are TGTGCCAGCAGCTTAGATAGCATCTCGCTAGCGGGTGTGGGTGAGCAGTTCTTC. Protein product: CASSLDSISLAGVGEQFF.

This clone turned up a few times. This chain links TRBV21-1 with TRBJ2-5; no DNA check was done on the table's D call, TRBD1. TRBV21-1 is assigned pseudogene status. This CDR3 has 16 amino acids. The CDR3 DNA follows: TGTGCCAGCAGCAAAGCCCGCAAAGGGGGCGGTGAGACCCAGTACTTC. The encoded protein is CASSKARKGGGETQYF.

The chain links TRBV7-9 to TRBJ1-3, with 10 bases fitting TRBD1. Germline V gene sequence: CDR1 SEHNR, CDR2 FQNEAQ (reference sequence). CDR3 size: 16 residues. V dropped 5 bases and J dropped 1; count of bases not matched to a gene: 5. CDR3 loop: CASSGWGQGSGNTIYF. The CDR3 bases are TGTGCCAGCAGCGGATGGGGACAGGGGTCTGGAAACACCATATATTTT.

This clone was counted only a few times. The chain couples TRBV4-2 to TRBJ2-1, with TRBD2 identical over 9 bases. The germline V gene encodes CDR1 LGHNA and CDR2 YNFKEQ. The junction had 4 bases not matched to a gene; V was cut back by 0 bases and J by 4 bases. CDR3 length: 16 residues. The CDR3 coding sequence is TGTGCCAGCAGCCAAGAGCCCGCGGGGGGGTACAATGAGCAGTTCTTC. This sequence encodes CASSQEPAGGYNEQFF.

This clone was seen only a few times. The rearrangement uses TRBV2 and TRBJ1-5; tentative D call: TRBD1 (6 bases). CDR3 size: 13 residues. Germline CDR1 and CDR2: SNHLY and FYNNEI. V lost 8 bases to trimming and J lost 4 bases, with 12 bases between them. CDR3 sequence reads: CASAGERNQPQHF. CDR3 coding DNA: TGTGCCAGCGCAGGGGAGAGAAATCAGCCCCAGCATTTT.

The chain links TRBV4-3 to TRBJ1-4, with a weak D call TRBD1 (5 bases). Trimming took 3 bases from V and 8 from J, leaving 13 bases between them. Germline V gene sequence: CDR1 LGHNA, CDR2 YSLEER. The CDR3 loop spans 14 amino acids. DNA for the CDR3: TGCGCCAGCAGCCAGGGAGGGACGAGAGAAAAACTGTTTTTT. This encodes CASSQGGTREKLFF.